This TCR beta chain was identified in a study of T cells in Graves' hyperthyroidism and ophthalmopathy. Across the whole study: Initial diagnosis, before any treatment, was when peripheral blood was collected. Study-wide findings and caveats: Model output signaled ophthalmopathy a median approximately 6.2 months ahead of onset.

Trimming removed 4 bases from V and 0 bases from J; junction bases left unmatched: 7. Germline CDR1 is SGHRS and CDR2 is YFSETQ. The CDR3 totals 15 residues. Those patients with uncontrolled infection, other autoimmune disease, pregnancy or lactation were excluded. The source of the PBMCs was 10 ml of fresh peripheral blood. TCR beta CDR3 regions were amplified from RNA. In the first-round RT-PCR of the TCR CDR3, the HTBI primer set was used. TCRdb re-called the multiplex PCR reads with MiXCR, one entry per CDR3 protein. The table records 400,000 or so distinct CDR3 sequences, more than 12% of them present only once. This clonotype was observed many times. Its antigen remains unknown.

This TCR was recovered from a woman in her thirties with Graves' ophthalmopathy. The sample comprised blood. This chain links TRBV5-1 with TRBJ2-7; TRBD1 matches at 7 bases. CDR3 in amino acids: CASSHGQAISYEQYF. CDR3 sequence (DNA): TGCGCCAGCAGCCACGGACAGGCGATCTCCTACGAGCAGTACTTC.